Shown below are 29 T cell receptor beta chains from a single sample sequenced in a study of blood T cell repertoires in COVID-19. The repertoire was sequenced with immunoSEQ multiplex PCR; TCRdb's copy has only in-frame clones and lacks some. The sample shows some 150,000 clones, 86% of them seen only once. The specimen sequenced was PBMCs or T cells enriched from blood (not recorded which). The source of these receptors is a man between 50 and 59 years old who had recovered from COVID-19.

This chain connects TRBV7-2 to TRBJ2-1; the D gene is possibly TRBD1 (6 bases). Looked up from germline, CDR1 is SGHTA and CDR2 is FQGNSA. Trimming took off 0 bases at V and 13 bases at J, with 16 bases between the two ends. The CDR3 consists of 14 residues. The CDR3 loop reads CASSLAGEQGFQFF. CDR3 bases: TGTGCCAGCAGCTTAGCGGGGGAACAGGGCTTTCAGTTCTTC. Complete variable domain (other parts from reference TRBV7-2 and TRBJ2-1): GAGVSQSPSNKVTEKGKDVELRCDPISGHTALYWYRQSLGQGLEFLIYFQGNSAPDKSGLPSDRFSAERTGGSVSTLTIQRTQQEDSAVYLCASSLAGEQGFQFFGPGTRLTVL.

This clone has a handful of counts. The chain has TRBV5-5 and TRBJ2-1; TRBD2 matches 8 bases. The trim removed 0 bases at V and 6 bases at J, leaving 5 bases unmatched. This CDR3 has 15 amino acids. CDR1 and CDR2 (germline): SGHKS, YYEKEE (reference sequence). CDR3 loop: CASSLGAGVGNEQFF. In DNA, the CDR3 is TGTGCCAGCAGCTTGGGAGCGGGAGTCGGCAATGAGCAGTTCTTC.

The chain recombines TRBV10-3 with TRBJ2-1, with 9 positions matching TRBD2. V lost 0 bases and J lost 2; bases outside the gene matches: 5. The CDR3 contains 17 residues. Germline V lookup: CDR1 ENHRY, CDR2 SYGVKD. The CDR3 region is CAISESASGNAYNEQFF. As DNA, the CDR3 is TGTGCCATCAGTGAGTCGGCTAGCGGGAACGCCTACAATGAGCAGTTCTTC.

V is TRBV12-3 or TRBV12-4 and J is TRBJ2-5; 7 nucleotides line up with TRBD2. The CDR3 has 12 residues. V lost 9 bases, J lost 5 bases, and 6 bases stayed unmatched. DNA of the CDR3: TGTGCCAGTAATCAGGGAGGGGAGACCCAGTACTTC. Translating gives CASNQGGETQYF.

This chain connects TRBV28 to TRBJ2-7, with 8 bases lining up with TRBD2. The CDR3 contains 15 residues. Germline values: CDR1 MDHEN, CDR2 SYDVKM. V was pared by 3 bases and J by 3 bases, with 7 bases of the junction left unmatched. In DNA, the CDR3 is TGTGCCAGCAGTTTCCCGCTAGCGGGCCACTACGAGCAGTACTTC. Its protein product is CASSFPLAGHYEQYF.

J is TRBJ2-2 and V is TRBV12-3 or TRBV12-4; D not resolved. V lost 4 bases and J lost 5, with 8 bases in between. The CDR3 contains 13 residues. The CDR3 here is CASSSQRTGELFF. CDR3 coding DNA: TGTGCCAGCAGTTCCCAGAGGACCGGGGAGCTGTTTTTT.

The chain combines TRBV28 with TRBJ1-6, with D perhaps matching TRBD1 (5 bases). Trimming stripped 3 bases from V and 10 bases from J, with 13 bases between. Germline loops: CDR1 MDHEN, CDR2 SYDVKM. The CDR3 contains 14 residues. In nucleotides, the CDR3 is TGTGCCAGCAGTTTGGCGGGGACGGGCTCACCCCTCCACTTT. Protein sequence: CASSLAGTGSPLHF.

This sequence joins TRBV7-9 and TRBJ1-4, with a possible D match to TRBD1 (5 bases). V dropped 3 bases and J dropped 3 bases, with 8 bases sitting between them. The CDR3 is 14 residues long. Germline V gene lookup returns CDR1 SEHNR and CDR2 FQNEAQ (reference sequence). The CDR3 DNA is TGTGCCAGCAGCTTGACAGAACCTAATGAAAAACTGTTTTTT. Amino acid sequence: CASSLTEPNEKLFF.

This clone showed up just a few times. This chain uses TRBV28 with TRBJ1-6; 7 bases fit TRBD1. The CDR3 totals 16 residues. V lost 5 bases and J lost 0; bases outside the gene matches: 4. Per the germline V gene, CDR1 is MDHEN and CDR2 is SYDVKM. CDR3 DNA sequence: TGTGCCAGCAGTACAGGGGTGATCTCCTATAATTCACCCCTCCACTTT. This sequence encodes CASSTGVISYNSPLHF.

This rearrangement joins TRBV7-2 to TRBJ2-5, with a tentative D call TRBD1 (6 bases). CDR3 length equals 14 residues. V was trimmed by 1 base and J by 2 bases, leaving 8 bases between them. Germline CDR1 SGHTA, CDR2 FQGNSA. Written as DNA, the CDR3 is TGTGCCAGCAGCTTAGGTAGGGGGCAAGAGACCCAGTACTTC. Translating it yields CASSLGRGQETQYF.

The gene calls are TRBV15 and TRBJ1-1; D gene uncertain. Trimming left V 4 bases short and J 11 bases short, with 17 bases between. The CDR3 is 13 residues long. CDR1 LNHNV and CDR2 YYDKDF come from the germline V gene (reference sequence). The CDR3 nucleotides are TGTGCCACCAGCATTGCCCCTGCCAGGATGGCTTTCTTT. Protein: CATSIAPARMAFF.

The gene calls are TRBV7-3 and TRBJ2-1; TRBD2 agrees at 10 bases. The CDR3 totals 15 residues. J lost 6 bases, V lost 5 bases, and 7 bases had no gene match. The germline gives CDR1 SGHTA, CDR2 FQGTGA. The CDR3 DNA is TGTGCCAGCAGCCTAAGCGGGGGGGCAGCCAATGAGCAGTTCTTC. Its translation: CASSLSGGAANEQFF.

The chain joins TRBV28 to TRBJ2-7, with D unclear. There are 12 residues in the CDR3. CDR1 and CDR2 from the germline V gene are MDHEN and SYDVKM. The V end was cut by 2 bases, the J end by 4 bases, with 6 bases between. DNA for the CDR3: TGTGCCAGCAGTTTAGGGCAATACGAGCAGTACGTC. Protein: CASSLGQYEQYV.

The genes are TRBV28 and TRBJ2-1; the match to TRBD2 covers 8 bases. The V and J ends lost 5 bases and 8 bases, in that order; junction bases with no gene match: 17. Germline CDR1 and CDR2: MDHEN and SYDVKM. This CDR3 is built from 17 residues. The CDR3 region is CASSPTGRGAVVHEQFF. The CDR3 nucleotides read TGTGCCAGCAGTCCGACGGGGCGGGGGGCCGTTGTACATGAGCAGTTCTTC.

J is TRBJ2-7 and V is TRBV6-4, with 8 bases identical to TRBD1. The junction had 12 bases not matched to a gene; V was cut back by 2 bases and J by 6 bases. CDR1 MRHNA and CDR2 SNTAGT come from the germline V gene. The CDR3 runs to 16 residues. Here the CDR3 DNA reads TGTGCCAGCAGTGACAAGACGGAGAAGACAGGGGTCGAGCAGTACGTC. Amino acid sequence: CASSDKTEKTGVEQYV.

The CDR3 DNA sequence: TGTGCCAGCAGCCGTCGTGGGAGCTCCTACGAGCAGTACTTC. Its translation is CASSRRGSSYEQYF. The V gene is TRBV11-2, the J gene TRBJ2-7, with D possibly TRBD2 on 5 matching bases. Germline-derived CDR1 and CDR2 are SGHAT and FQNNGV. The CDR3 totals 14 residues. Trimming removed 5 bases from V and 0 bases from J, with 11 bases in between.

The chain couples TRBV4-3 to TRBJ1-2, with D perhaps TRBD1 (5 bases). This CDR3 is 15 amino acids long. Germline V lookup: CDR1 LGHNA, CDR2 YSLEER. V dropped 1 base and J dropped 2 bases, with 11 bases sitting between them. CDR3 bases: TGCGCCAGCAGCCAAGTCGCGGGGGTCAACTATGGCTACACCTTC. Amino acids: CASSQVAGVNYGYTF.

For the CDR3, the DNA is TGTGCCAGCAGCCCCCGGACAGGGGGGAGTGAAAAACTGTTTTTT. Translation gives CASSPRTGGSEKLFF. The chain has TRBV28 and TRBJ1-4, with 10 nucleotides matching TRBD1. The CDR3 is 15 amino acids. Germline CDR1 is MDHEN and CDR2 is SYDVKM. The V segment lost 6 bases and the J segment 7 bases; nucleotides outside the gene matches: 8.

A remark on this clone: The junction and the germline gene differ at one end; a read error may be behind it. The chain is built from TRBV6-2 or TRBV6-3 and TRBJ1-5, with no clear D. Germline V gives CDR1 MNHEY, CDR2 SVGEGT. The CDR3 length is 18 residues. The CDR3 protein is CASSYYYPTGRERQPQHF. CDR3 coding DNA: TGTGCCAGCAGCTACTACTACCCGACCGGGCGGGAGCGTCAGCCCCAGCATTTT.

The chain employs TRBV5-1 and TRBJ1-1, with TRBD1 matching 8 bases. Germline CDR1 reads SGHRS; CDR2 reads YFSETQ. The CDR3 has 14 residues. V lost 4 bases, J lost 4 bases, and 6 bases stayed unmatched. The CDR3, as DNA: TGCGCCAGCAGCAGAGACAGGGGAGGCACTGAAGCTTTCTTT. Translation gives CASSRDRGGTEAFF.

The chain joins TRBV4-2 to TRBJ2-7; 8 bases agree with TRBD2. CDR1 and CDR2 from the germline V gene are LGHNA and YNFKEQ. V dropped 0 bases and J dropped 8; count of bases not matched to a gene: 9. CDR3 size: 15 residues. Here the CDR3 DNA reads TGTGCCAGCAGCCAAGACTGGACTAGCACGTTTCAGCAGTACTTC. Amino acid sequence: CASSQDWTSTFQQYF.

V and J are TRBV7-3 and TRBJ1-1, with D possibly matching TRBD1 (6 bases). The germline gives CDR1 SGHTA, CDR2 FQGTGA. The CDR3 extends over 18 amino acids. V dropped 1 base and J dropped 4 bases, with 22 bases sitting between them. The CDR3 sequence: CASSLRGTRGGASTEAFF. In nucleotides, the CDR3 is TGTGCCAGCAGCTTAAGGGGTACCCGAGGGGGTGCAAGCACTGAAGCTTTCTTT.

This clone has just a few counts. The V gene is TRBV7-9, the J gene TRBJ1-1; unclear D gene. CDR3 length: 15 amino acids. Germline V gene data show CDR1 as SEHNR and CDR2 as FQNEAQ (reference sequence). The germline V and J ends were trimmed by 2 bases and 2 bases, with 12 bases remaining between them. CDR3 sequence: CASSLRQAINTEAFF. The DNA for the CDR3 is TGTGCCAGCAGCTTACGGCAGGCCATCAACACTGAAGCTTTCTTT.

The chain combines TRBV3-1 (or the pseudogene TRBV3-2) with TRBJ1-6, with a weak D call TRBD1 (6 bases). There are 14 residues in the CDR3. V was pared by 1 base and J by 9 bases, with 10 bases between. CDR1 is LGHDT, CDR2 YNNKEL, per germline (reference sequence). CDR3 nucleotides: TGTGCCAGCAGCCAAGGAGTAGGGGGTTCACCCCTCCACTTT. Its translation: CASSQGVGGSPLHF.

The J gene is TRBJ2-1, the V gene TRBV28; TRBD2 matches at 8 bases. Trimming at V came to 3 bases and at J to 5 bases, leaving 3 bases not matched to a gene. Germline CDR1 and CDR2: MDHEN and SYDVKM. The CDR3 is 14 residues long. In DNA, the CDR3 is TGTGCCAGCAGTTTCCCGGGAGGGGACAATGAGCAGTTCTTC. It encodes CASSFPGGDNEQFF. The full variable domain, rest sourced from reference TRBV28 and TRBJ2-1, is DVKVTQSSRYLVKRTGEKVFLECVQDMDHENMFWYRQDPGLGLRLIYFSYDVKMKEKGDIPEGYSVSREKKERFSLILESASTNQTSMYLCASSFPGGDNEQFFGPGTRLTVL.

This clone was seen only once. The chain recombines TRBV7-9 with TRBJ1-4; D may be TRBD1 (6 bases). Germline-derived CDR1 and CDR2 are SEHNR and FQNEAQ (reference sequence). V was cut by 1 base and J by 0 bases, with 18 bases left in between. The CDR3 totals 19 residues. CDR3 protein: CASSLGRDTKFTTNEKLFF. The CDR3 bases are TGTGCCAGCAGCTTAGGTCGGGACACCAAATTCACAACTAATGAAAAACTGTTTTTT. The full variable domain, with the rest looked up from reference TRBV7-9 and TRBJ1-4, is DTGVSQNPRHKITKRGQNVTFRCDPISEHNRLYWYRQTLGQGPEFLTYFQNEAQLEKSRLLSDRFSAERPKGSFSTLEIQRTEQGDSAMYLCASSLGRDTKFTTNEKLFFGSGTQLSVL.

V gene TRBV4-3 combines with J gene TRBJ1-1, with D perhaps matching TRBD1 (5 bases). This CDR3 has 14 residues. V was trimmed by 0 bases and J by 3 bases, leaving 8 bases between them. The germline V gene has CDR1 LGHNA and CDR2 YSLEER. This CDR3 is CASSQDGGDTEAFF. The CDR3 DNA reads as TGCGCCAGCAGCCAAGATGGAGGGGACACTGAAGCTTTCTTT.

This sequence joins TRBV4-3 and TRBJ1-1; D may be TRBD1 (5 bases). The germline CDR1 and CDR2 sequences are LGHNA and YSLEER. The CDR3 has 13 amino acids. V shed 3 bases and J shed 6 bases, with 11 bases lying between them. CDR3 DNA sequence: TGCGCCAGCAGCCACAGGGTAGGTGCTGAAGCTTTCTTT. Amino acid sequence: CASSHRVGAEAFF.

This rearrangement joins TRBV3-1 (or the pseudogene TRBV3-2) to TRBJ2-3, with TRBD2 as a possible D gene (6 bases). Germline V gives CDR1 LGHDT, CDR2 YNNKEL (reference sequence). The germline V and J ends were trimmed by 5 bases and 0 bases, with 15 bases remaining between them. The CDR3 is 16 residues long. Written as DNA, the CDR3 is TGTGCCAGCAGCGGGCCGGGGCGGGGAAGCACAGATACGCAGTATTTT. Translating gives CASSGPGRGSTDTQYF.